This is a list of T cell receptor beta chains from one sample in a study of cytomegalovirus exposure and HLA in healthy donors. TCRdb's table, derived via immunoSEQ multiplex PCR, lists solely in-frame clones and lacks some. The sample carries 150,000 to 180,000 clones, approximately 75% recorded once. Sequenced: PBMCs. These TCRs come from a man younger than 35 in good health and CMV-seronegative. Both conserved end residues are part of each CDR3. The D gene is left open where the match is weak. Clone sizes are given selectively: once, few, many, or a class where the clone is expanded.

J gene	V gene	CDR3 length	clone size	D gene	CDR3 protein	CDR3 DNA
TRBJ1-6	TRBV19	13	once	TRBD1	CASSPTGDSPLHF	TGTGCCAGTAGTCCGACAGGGGACTCACCCCTCCACTTT
TRBJ2-6	TRBV5-6	15	-	-	CASSLFGSGANVLTF	TGTGCCAGCAGCTTATTCGGCTCTGGGGCCAACGTCCTGACTTTC
TRBJ2-1	TRBV11-2	15	-	-	CASMEEESSYNEQFF	TGTGCCAGCATGGAGGAGGAGAGCTCCTACAATGAGCAGTTCTTC
TRBJ1-2	TRBV28	13	-	TRBD1	CASRTGTEYGYTF	TGTGCCAGCAGGACCGGGACAGAGTATGGCTACACCTTC
TRBJ2-7	TRBV19	13	-	TRBD1	CATRGTGVHEQYF	TGTGCCACCAGAGGGACAGGGGTCCACGAGCAGTACTTC
TRBJ2-5	TRBV4-1	16	few	TRBD2	CASSQSGMRGGETQYF	TGCGCCAGCAGCCAGTCGGGGATGCGGGGGGGGGAGACCCAGTACTTC
TRBJ1-6	TRBV5-1	15	few	-	CASTVDSSYNSPLHF	TGCGCCAGCACCGTGGACAGCTCCTATAATTCACCCCTCCACTTT
TRBJ2-1	TRBV6-5	14	-	TRBD1	CASSRTGSYNEQFF	TGTGCCAGCAGTCGGACAGGCTCCTACAATGAGCAGTTCTTC
TRBJ1-4	TRBV4-3	18	-	-	CASSRLTTGDSREEKLFF	TGCGCCAGCAGCCGCCTCACTACGGGGGACTCGCGTGAGGAAAAACTGTTTTTT
TRBJ2-1	TRBV30	14	-	TRBD2	CAWELAGGANEQFF	TGTGCCTGGGAACTAGCGGGGGGCGCAAATGAGCAGTTCTTC
TRBJ1-4	TRBV7-6	15	-	-	CASSLDGQPNEKLFF	TGTGCCAGCAGCTTAGATGGACAGCCTAATGAAAAACTGTTTTTT
TRBJ1-3	TRBV5-1	18	-	-	CASSLATIGEGTGNTIYF	TGCGCCAGCAGCTTGGCCACGATAGGGGAAGGGACTGGAAACACCATATATTTT
TRBJ1-2	TRBV6-1	13	-	TRBD1	CASRDRETDGYTF	TGTGCCAGTAGGGACAGGGAAACGGATGGCTACACCTTC
TRBJ2-3	TRBV6-5	15	-	TRBD2	CASSWTSGHTDTQYF	TGTGCCAGCAGTTGGACTAGCGGCCACACAGATACGCAGTATTTT
TRBJ1-2	TRBV6-6	14	-	TRBD1	CASSYGTESYGYTF	TGTGCCAGCAGTTACGGGACAGAAAGCTATGGCTACACCTTC
TRBJ2-3	TRBV2	15	-	TRBD1	CASRTGVFSTDTQYF	TGTGCCAGCAGGACAGGGGTCTTTTCGACAGATACGCAGTATTTT
TRBJ1-3	TRBV7-8	17	-	TRBD1	CASSSWTGKNSGNTIYF	TGTGCCAGCAGCTCCTGGACAGGGAAGAACTCTGGAAACACCATATATTTT
TRBJ2-3	TRBV5-1	13	few	-	CASSSGNPDTQYF	TGCGCCAGCAGCTCAGGGAACCCAGATACGCAGTATTTT
TRBJ2-3	TRBV5-1	14	few	TRBD1	CASSPGQGTDTQYF	TGCGCCAGCAGCCCGGGACAGGGCACAGATACGCAGTATTTT
TRBJ1-3	TRBV2	16	-	TRBD1	CASTRQGASRTDTIYF	TGTGCCAGCACCCGACAGGGGGCATCAAGGACAGACACCATATATTTT
TRBJ2-5	TRBV18	13	few	-	CASSPPRKEAQYF	TGTGCCAGCTCACCGCCACGGAAGGAGGCCCAGTACTTC
TRBJ2-6	TRBV7-6	17	-	-	CASSQTLTGTGANVLTF	TGTGCCAGCAGCCAAACTCTTACAGGGACTGGGGCCAACGTCCTGACTTTC
TRBJ1-2	TRBV11-1	13	-	-	CASSHAGAGGYTF	TGTGCCAGCAGCCACGCGGGGGCGGGTGGCTACACCTTC
TRBJ1-2	TRBV7-3	15	once	TRBD1	CASSPSQGFGYGYTF	TGTGCCAGCAGCCCCTCACAGGGGTTCGGCTATGGCTACACCTTC
TRBJ1-2	TRBV30	14	-	TRBD1	CAWMAPPGQGAIAF	TGTGCCTGGATGGCCCCCCCGGGACAGGGGGCGATCGCCTTC
TRBJ2-4	TRBV19	12	-	TRBD1	CASSKTGGIQYF	TGTGCCAGTAGTAAGACAGGGGGCATTCAGTACTTC
TRBJ1-5	TRBV18	16	once	TRBD1	CASSLSGTGSNQPQHF	TGTGCCAGCTCACTATCCGGGACAGGTAGCAATCAGCCCCAGCATTTT
TRBJ2-2	TRBV30	13	-	-	CAWSVSGPGELFF	TGTGCCTGGAGTGTTTCCGGTCCTGGGGAGCTGTTTTTT
TRBJ2-6	TRBV7-3	14	-	-	CASSPNTGANGLTF	TGTGCCAGCAGCCCCAATACTGGGGCCAACGGCCTGACTTTC
TRBJ2-7	TRBV4-2	14	-	TRBD2	CASSQDWGGYEQYF	TGTGCCAGCAGCCAAGATTGGGGGGGCTACGAGCAGTACTTC
TRBJ1-3	TRBV18	15	once	-	CASSPYPGTGNTIYF	TGTGCCAGCTCACCATACCCAGGGACAGGAAACACCATATATTTT
TRBJ2-7	TRBV7-9	15	-	TRBD1	CASSLLTGGLYEQYF	TGTGCCAGCAGCTTGCTGACAGGGGGCTTGTACGAGCAGTACTTC
TRBJ2-6	TRBV9	16	-	-	CASSPRMSSGANGLTF	TGTGCCAGCAGCCCACGGATGAGCTCTGGGGCCAACGGCCTGACTTTC
TRBJ1-1	TRBV6-6	16	few	-	CASSYKTRAGNTEAFF	TGTGCCAGCAGTTACAAAACCCGGGCGGGGAACACTGAAGCTTTCTTT
TRBJ1-3	TRBV6-1	14	-	TRBD1	CASSTTGETNTIYF	TGTGCCAGCAGTACGACAGGGGAGACAAACACCATATATTTT
TRBJ2-3	TRBV10-3	12	-	-	CAGAANTDTQYF	TGTGCCGGGGCAGCAAACACAGATACGCAGTATTTT
TRBJ2-6	TRBV28	17	-	-	CASRPIAFRVGANGLTF	TGTGCCAGCAGGCCCATCGCGTTCAGGGTTGGGGCCAACGGCCTGACTTTC